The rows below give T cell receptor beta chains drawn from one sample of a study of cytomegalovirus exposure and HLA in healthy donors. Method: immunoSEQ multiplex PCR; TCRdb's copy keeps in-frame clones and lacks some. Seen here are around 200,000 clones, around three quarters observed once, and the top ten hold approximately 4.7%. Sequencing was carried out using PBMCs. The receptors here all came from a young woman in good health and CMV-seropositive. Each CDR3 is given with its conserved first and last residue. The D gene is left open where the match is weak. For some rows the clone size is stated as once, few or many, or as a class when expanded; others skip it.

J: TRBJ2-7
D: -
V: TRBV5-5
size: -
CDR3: CASSYSGFYEQYF
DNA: TGTGCCAGCAGCTACTCGGGGTTCTACGAGCAGTACTTC

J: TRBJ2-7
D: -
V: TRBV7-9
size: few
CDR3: CASSSYRDTSYEQYF
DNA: TGTGCCAGCAGCTCCTACCGGGACACCTCCTACGAGCAGTACTTC

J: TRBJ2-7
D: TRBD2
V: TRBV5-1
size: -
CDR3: CASSGLRLAGYEQYF
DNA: TGCGCCAGCAGCGGACTAAGACTAGCGGGTTACGAGCAGTACTTC

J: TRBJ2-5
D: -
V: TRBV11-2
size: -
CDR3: CASSDTQVGETQYF
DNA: TGTGCCAGCAGCGACACTCAAGTAGGAGAGACCCAGTACTTC

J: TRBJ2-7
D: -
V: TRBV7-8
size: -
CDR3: CASSFRMRGVHEQYF
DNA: TGTGCCAGCAGCTTTCGAATGCGTGGTGTCCACGAGCAGTACTTC

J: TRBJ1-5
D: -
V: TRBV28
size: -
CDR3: CASSLRPSGNQPQHF
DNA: TGTGCCAGCAGTTTACGCCCCTCGGGCAATCAGCCCCAGCATTTT

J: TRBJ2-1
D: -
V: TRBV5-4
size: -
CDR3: CASSLSQGGNNEQFF
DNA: TGTGCCAGCAGCTTGTCGCAGGGCGGTAACAATGAGCAGTTCTTC

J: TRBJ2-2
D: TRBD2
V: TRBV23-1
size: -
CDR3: CASSPTKREDRSSTGELFF
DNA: TGCGCCAGCAGCCCTACCAAGCGGGAGGACCGTAGTAGCACCGGGGAGCTGTTTTTT

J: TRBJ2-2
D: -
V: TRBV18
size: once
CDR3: CASSPDYIRGRTGELFF
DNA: TGTGCCAGCTCACCAGATTACATCAGGGGAAGAACCGGGGAGCTGTTTTTT

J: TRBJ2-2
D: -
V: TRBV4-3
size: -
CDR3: CASSPRGTGELFF
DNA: TGCGCCAGCAGCCCCCGGGGCACCGGGGAGCTGTTTTTT

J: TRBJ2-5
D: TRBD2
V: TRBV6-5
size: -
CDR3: CASRELAGVVETQYF
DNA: TGTGCCAGCAGGGAACTAGCGGGAGTTGTGGAGACCCAGTACTTC

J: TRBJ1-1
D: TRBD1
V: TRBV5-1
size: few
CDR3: CASSLVGTGNTEAFF
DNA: TGCGCCAGCAGCTTGGTCGGGACAGGCAACACTGAAGCTTTCTTT

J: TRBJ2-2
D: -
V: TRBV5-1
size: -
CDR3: CASSLGPRGTGELFF
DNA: TGCGCCAGCAGCTTGGGTCCTCGGGGGACCGGGGAGCTGTTTTTT

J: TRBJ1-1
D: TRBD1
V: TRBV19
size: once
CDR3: CASTGQGYTEAFF
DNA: TGTGCCAGTACCGGACAGGGGTACACTGAAGCTTTCTTT

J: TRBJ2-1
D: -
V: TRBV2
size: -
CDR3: CASSIPTETGARRDEQFF
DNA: TGTGCCAGCAGCATTCCAACCGAGACAGGAGCTCGGCGGGATGAGCAGTTCTTC

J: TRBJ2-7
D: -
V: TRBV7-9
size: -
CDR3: CASSLEGGMSPYEQYF
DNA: TGTGCCAGCAGCTTAGAGGGCGGGATGTCCCCCTACGAGCAGTACTTC

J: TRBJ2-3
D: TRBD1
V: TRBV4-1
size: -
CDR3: CASSQDRGTGGTQDTQYF
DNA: TGCGCCAGCAGCCAAGACCGGGGGACAGGGGGCACGCAAGATACGCAGTATTTT

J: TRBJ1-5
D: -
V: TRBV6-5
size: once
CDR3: CASSLARANQPQHF
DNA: TGTGCCAGCAGTCTCGCCAGGGCCAATCAGCCCCAGCATTTT

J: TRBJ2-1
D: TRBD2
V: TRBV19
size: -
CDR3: CASSIVGGSSYNEQFF
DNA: TGTGCCAGTAGTATAGTCGGGGGGAGCTCCTACAATGAGCAGTTCTTC

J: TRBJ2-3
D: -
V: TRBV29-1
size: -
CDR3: CSVDGDTQYF
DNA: TGCAGCGTTGACGGGGATACGCAGTATTTT

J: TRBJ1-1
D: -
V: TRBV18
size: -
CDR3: CASSLKNTEAFF
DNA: TGTGCCAGCTCACTTAAGAACACTGAAGCTTTCTTT

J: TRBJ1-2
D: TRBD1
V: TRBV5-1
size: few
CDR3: CASSAPTGTGAPEGYTF
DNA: TGCGCCAGCAGCGCCCCGACCGGGACAGGGGCCCCGGAGGGCTACACCTTC

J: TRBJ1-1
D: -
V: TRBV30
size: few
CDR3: CAWSVAARSEAFF
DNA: TGTGCCTGGAGTGTGGCCGCCCGAAGTGAAGCTTTCTTT

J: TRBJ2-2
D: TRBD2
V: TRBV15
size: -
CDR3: CATSRVAGGRNGELFF
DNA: TGTGCCACCAGCAGAGTTGCGGGGGGTCGCAACGGGGAGCTGTTTTTT

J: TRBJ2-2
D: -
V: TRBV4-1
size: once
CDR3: CASSQDFQGKTGELFF
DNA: TGCGCCAGCAGCCAAGATTTCCAGGGAAAAACCGGGGAGCTGTTTTTT

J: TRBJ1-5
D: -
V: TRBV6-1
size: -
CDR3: CASSAWGVGNQPQHF
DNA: TGTGCCAGCAGTGCCTGGGGGGTTGGCAATCAGCCCCAGCATTTT

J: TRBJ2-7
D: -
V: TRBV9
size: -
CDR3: CASSVGAGRTYEQYF
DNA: TGTGCCAGCAGCGTAGGAGCAGGGCGAACCTACGAGCAGTACTTC

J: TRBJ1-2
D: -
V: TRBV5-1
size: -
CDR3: CASSLREANYGYTF
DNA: TGCGCCAGCAGCTTGAGGGAGGCTAACTATGGCTACACCTTC

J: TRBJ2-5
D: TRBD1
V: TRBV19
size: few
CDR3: CASKGTDFQETQYF
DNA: TGTGCCAGTAAGGGGACAGACTTCCAAGAGACCCAGTACTTC

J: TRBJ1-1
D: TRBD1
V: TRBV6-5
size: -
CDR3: CATSGGTNTEAFF
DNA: TGTGCCACATCAGGGGGTACGAACACTGAAGCTTTCTTT

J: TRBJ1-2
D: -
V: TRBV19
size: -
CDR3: CASSIGQRGNYGYTF
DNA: TGTGCCAGTAGTATAGGGCAGAGGGGGAACTATGGCTACACCTTC

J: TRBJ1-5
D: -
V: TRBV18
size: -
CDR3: CASSPEVWGNQPQHF
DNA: TGTGCCAGCTCACCAGAGGTTTGGGGCAATCAGCCCCAGCATTTT

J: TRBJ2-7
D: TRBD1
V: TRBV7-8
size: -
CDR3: CASSPPDRGEQYF
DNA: TGTGCCAGCAGCCCCCCTGACAGGGGCGAGCAGTACTTC

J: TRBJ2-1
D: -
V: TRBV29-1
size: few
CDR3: CSVEGYSSYNEQFF
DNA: TGCAGCGTTGAAGGCTACAGCTCCTACAATGAGCAGTTCTTC

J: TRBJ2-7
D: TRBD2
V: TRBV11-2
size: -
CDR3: CASSPPAVAGGYEQYF
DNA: TGTGCCAGCAGCCCCCCCGCGGTAGCGGGGGGATACGAGCAGTACTTC

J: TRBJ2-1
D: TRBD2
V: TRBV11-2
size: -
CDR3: CASSSGSSGRGSYNEQFF
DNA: TGTGCCAGCAGCTCGGGGTCTAGCGGGAGAGGCTCCTACAATGAGCAGTTCTTC

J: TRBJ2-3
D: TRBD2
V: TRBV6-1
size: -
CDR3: CASSEPGLDLDTQYF
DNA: TGTGCCAGCAGTGAACCGGGACTAGACCTAGATACGCAGTATTTT

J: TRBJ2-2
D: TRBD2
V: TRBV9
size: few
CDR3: CASSVAPGTSGGNTGELFF
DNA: TGTGCCAGCAGCGTAGCCCCCGGGACTAGCGGGGGTAACACCGGGGAGCTGTTTTTT

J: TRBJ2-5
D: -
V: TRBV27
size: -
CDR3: CASSGGRTQYF
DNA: TGTGCCAGCAGCGGGGGTCGGACCCAGTACTTC

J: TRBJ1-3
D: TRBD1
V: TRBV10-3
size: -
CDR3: CAINSHGDRGSSSGNTIYF
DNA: TGTGCCATCAACTCGCATGGGGACAGGGGGAGTTCGTCTGGAAACACCATATATTTT

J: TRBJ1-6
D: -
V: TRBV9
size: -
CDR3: CASAGLEYNSPLHF
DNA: TGTGCCAGCGCAGGGTTGGAGTATAATTCACCCCTCCACTTT

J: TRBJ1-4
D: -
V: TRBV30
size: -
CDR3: CAWETLDAWGGEKLFF
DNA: TGTGCCTGGGAGACACTCGATGCATGGGGCGGTGAAAAACTGTTTTTT